What follows are 23 T cell receptor beta chains derived from one specimen sequenced in a study of blood T cells in healthy people across ages. A sample-barcoded 5' primer and a J-beta primer mix were used in a second PCR of roughly 7 to 12 cycles. TCRdb passed the 5' RACE reads through MiXCR, listing each CDR3 protein once. The sample lists some 790,000 distinct CDR3 sequences, roughly 26% seen once, with around 16% in the top ten. Sequencing used blood. The receptors were gathered from a woman older than 75 in good health.

The V call is TRBV12-3 or TRBV12-4, the J call TRBJ1-1; 8 bases agree with TRBD1. Unmatched junction bases numbered 8, after V lost 6 bases and J lost 2 bases. The CDR3 covers 15 residues. CDR3 in DNA: TGTGCCAGCAGGATTTCGGGGACAGGCAACACTGAAGCTTTCTTT. Translated: CASRISGTGNTEAFF.

This clonotype was detected many times. The chain couples TRBV7-2 to TRBJ2-3; 7 bases agree with TRBD1. The CDR3 length is 17 residues. Germline lookup yields CDR1 SGHTA and CDR2 FQGNSA. V lost 2 bases, J lost 7 bases, and 15 bases stayed unmatched. The CDR3 sequence: CASSLLIPRDSYYTQYF. As DNA, the CDR3 is TGTGCCAGCAGCTTATTAATACCCCGGGACAGTTATTATACGCAGTATTTT.

This clonotype was counted between two and nine times. J is TRBJ1-5 and V is TRBV7-9; 9 positions match TRBD1. The germline gives CDR1 SEHNR, CDR2 FQNEAQ (reference sequence). Unmatched junction bases numbered 6, after V lost 0 bases and J lost 9 bases. The CDR3 is 15 residues long. DNA for the CDR3: TGTGCCAGCAGCTTAGCCTGGGACAGGGTGGGGCCCCAGCATTTT. Amino acid sequence: CASSLAWDRVGPQHF. The entire variable domain, with the rest obtained from reference TRBV7-9 and TRBJ1-5, is as follows: DTGVSQNPRHKITKRGQNVTFRCDPISEHNRLYWYRQTLGQGPEFLTYFQNEAQLEKSRLLSDRFSAERPKGSFSTLEIQRTEQGDSAMYLCASSLAWDRVGPQHFGDGTRLSIL.

The rearrangement uses TRBV5-1 and TRBJ2-1; 8 nucleotides align to TRBD1. The germline V gene has CDR1 SGHRS and CDR2 YFSETQ. V trimming: 3 bases; J trimming: 5 bases; junction bases outside the gene matches: 4. CDR3 length: 14 residues. The CDR3 DNA sequence: TGCGCCAGCAGCTATCAGGGGGCGCACAATGAGCAGTTCTTC. It translates to CASSYQGAHNEQFF.

Turning to this clonotype: Since a much larger clone is just one base distant, this may be a read error. V is TRBV2 and J is TRBJ2-7, with D perhaps TRBD1 (5 bases). Germline V gene data show CDR1 as SNHLY and CDR2 as FYNNEI. The CDR3 extends over 16 amino acids. Trimming took 3 bases from V and 7 from J, leaving 22 bases between them. The CDR3 nucleotides read TGTGCCAGCAGTGAGTGGGGCGGACGGACCTACAATGAGCAGTACTTC. Encoded protein: CASSEWGGRTYNEQYF.

This clonotype was recorded a few times. The chain is built from TRBV7-2 and TRBJ1-1, with D hard to call. Per germline, CDR1 SGHTA and CDR2 FQGNSA. V was shortened by 1 base and J by 1 base, with 10 bases between the two germline ends. This CDR3 is built from 15 residues. The CDR3 DNA reads TGTGCCAGCAGCTTAGTTAGTCAGGCGAACACTGAAGCTTTCTTT. Translating gives CASSLVSQANTEAFF.

This chain connects TRBV9 to TRBJ2-7; 7 nucleotides agree with TRBD2. V dropped 4 bases and J dropped 0; count of bases not matched to a gene: 10. The CDR3 loop spans 16 amino acids. Germline CDR1 reads SGDLS; CDR2 reads YYNGEE. The CDR3 sequence is CASSPGTNANSYEQYF. CDR3 in DNA: TGTGCCAGCAGCCCTGGGACTAACGCCAACTCCTACGAGCAGTACTTC.

The V call is TRBV20-1, the J call TRBJ2-3; tentative D call: TRBD1 (5 bases). Between the trimmed V and J ends, which lost 0 bases and 0 bases, there was a span of 13 bases. CDR1 and CDR2 (germline): DFQATT, SNEGSKA (reference sequence). The CDR3 has 16 residues. For the CDR3, the DNA is TGCAGTGCTAGAGATCTGACAGCTACTAGCACAGATACGCAGTATTTT. This sequence encodes CSARDLTATSTDTQYF.

Many counts were recorded for this clonotype. The chain combines TRBV20-1 with TRBJ2-5; 10 bases map to TRBD2. This CDR3 has 14 residues. After removal of 5 bases from V and 5 bases from J, the junction contained 8 bases not matched to a gene. Germline CDR1 and CDR2: DFQATT and SNEGSKA (reference sequence). CDR3 sequence reads: CSAGPSGGAETQYF. Here the CDR3 DNA reads TGCAGTGCTGGGCCAAGCGGGGGGGCGGAGACCCAGTACTTC.

This clonotype was detected many times. The V and J genes are TRBV6-2 or TRBV6-3 and TRBJ2-3; 7 bases map to TRBD2. J was trimmed by 1 base and V by 7 bases; bases with no gene match: 5. The germline CDR1 and CDR2 sequences are MNHEY and SVGEGT. The CDR3 spans 14 residues. CDR3 coding DNA: TGTGCCAGCAAAAGCGGGGACCGCACAGATACGCAGTATTTT. The encoded protein is CASKSGDRTDTQYF.

This chain joins TRBV7-8 and TRBJ2-7; no clear D gene. The J call may be mistaken, given a closer DNA end match to TRBJ2-5. Germline CDR1 SGHVS, CDR2 FQNEAQ. This CDR3 spans 14 amino acids. In DNA, the CDR3 is TGTGCCAGCAGCTTAGTGTACAGAGAAGAGACCCAGTACTTC. It yields the protein CASSLVYREETQYF.

DNA for the CDR3: TGCGCCAGCAAGACAGCCCGAGGTGACACCGGGGAGCTGTTTTTT. Protein sequence: CASKTARGDTGELFF. The chain links TRBV10-2 to TRBJ2-2, with a possible D match to TRBD1 (5 bases). The V end lost 7 bases, the J end lost 3 bases, and 15 bases lay between the germline ends. Germline V gene data show CDR1 as WSHSY and CDR2 as SAAADI. This CDR3 is built from 15 residues.

The table lists this clonotype with many counts. The genes are TRBV9 and TRBJ1-4, with TRBD1 matching over 8 bases. The germline V gene has CDR1 SGDLS and CDR2 YYNGEE. J lost 7 bases, V lost 3 bases, and 8 bases had no gene match. CDR3 length: 15 residues. In DNA, the CDR3 is TGTGCCAGCAGCGGCTCAGGGGGCCAGAGTGAAAAACTGTTTTTT. Translation: CASSGSGGQSEKLFF.

The chain is built from TRBV19 and TRBJ2-1, with TRBD2 matching 11 bases. Germline assignment: CDR1 LNHDA and CDR2 SQIVND (reference sequence). The length of the CDR3 is 16 residues. The junction had 9 bases not matched to a gene; V was cut back by 5 bases and J by 6 bases. Here the CDR3 DNA reads TGTGCCAGTAGTGATCCCGGGACTAGCGGTATCAATGAGCAGTTCTTC. Protein sequence: CASSDPGTSGINEQFF.

V usage is TRBV20-1 and J usage is TRBJ2-7; the match to TRBD2 covers 10 bases. The assigned J gene may be wrong: the sequence end matches TRBJ2-5 better. The CDR3 totals 14 residues. Germline V CDR1 and CDR2: DFQATT, SNEGSKA (reference sequence). The CDR3 protein is CSARSLAGEETQYF. CDR3 in DNA: TGCAGTGCTAGATCGCTAGCGGGAGAGGAGACCCAGTACTTC.

This sequence joins TRBV20-1 and TRBJ2-5; no clear D gene. The germline CDR1 and CDR2 sequences are DFQATT and SNEGSKA (reference sequence). With 0 bases removed from V and 12 bases from J, the gap between germline ends came to 5 bases. This CDR3 has 9 amino acids. CDR3 sequence (DNA): TGCAGTGCTAGAGATCCCGAGTACTTC. It encodes CSARDPEYF.

The chain combines TRBV6-5 with TRBJ1-1; D is undetermined. The ends were cut back, 7 bases at V and 2 bases at J, with 14 bases in the middle. There are 14 residues in the CDR3. Per germline, CDR1 MNHEY and CDR2 SVGAGI. The CDR3 DNA reads TGTGCCAGCACTCCGGACGGGGTAAACACTGAAGCTTTCTTT. It encodes CASTPDGVNTEAFF.

This chain links TRBV5-1 with TRBJ2-1; D is perhaps TRBD2 (5 bases). This CDR3 is built from 14 residues. The germline V and J ends were trimmed by 7 bases and 0 bases, with 11 bases remaining between them. Germline V gives CDR1 SGHRS, CDR2 YFSETQ. CDR3 in DNA: TGCGCCAGCCGCGGGTCCCGCTCCTACAATGAGCAGTTCTTC. It is translated as CASRGSRSYNEQFF.

The sample holds many counts of this clonotype. The chain links TRBV7-2 to TRBJ2-1; D unclear. Looked up from germline, CDR1 is SGHTA and CDR2 is FQGNSA. Trimming removed 4 bases at V and 7 bases at J, with 11 bases between. The CDR3 is 13 amino acids. The CDR3 loop reads CASSSWAGNEQFF. The CDR3 nucleotides are TGTGCCAGCAGCTCGTGGGCTGGTAATGAGCAGTTCTTC. The full variable domain, in which reference TRBV7-2 and TRBJ2-1 provide the parts outside the CDR3, is GAGVSQSPSNKVTEKGKDVELRCDPISGHTALYWYRQSLGQGLEFLIYFQGNSAPDKSGLPSDRFSAERTGGSVSTLTIQRTQQEDSAVYLCASSSWAGNEQFFGPGTRLTVL.

This clonotype was observed many times. J is TRBJ2-5 and V is TRBV5-5; no firm D call. Trimming stripped 4 bases from V and 1 base from J, with 11 bases between. From germline, CDR1 is SGHKS and CDR2 YYEKEE (reference sequence). The CDR3 totals 14 residues. The CDR3 loop reads CASSNRVLQETQYF. DNA of the CDR3: TGTGCCAGCAGCAACCGGGTCCTCCAAGAGACCCAGTACTTC. The complete variable domain, with remaining parts taken from reference TRBV5-5 and TRBJ2-5, reads DAGVTQSPTHLIKTRGQQVTLRCSPISGHKSVSWYQQVLGQGPQFIFQYYEKEERGRGNFPDRFSARQFPNYSSELNVNALLLGDSALYLCASSNRVLQETQYFGPGTRLLVL.

This sequence joins TRBV20-1 and TRBJ2-4; perhaps TRBD2 as D (6 bases). Near its end, the DNA agrees better with TRBJ2-5, so the J call may be wrong. In germline, CDR1 is DFQATT, CDR2 SNEGSKA (reference sequence). The CDR3 spans 17 residues. CDR3 DNA: TGCAGTGCTAGACCCCCTCCGGGAGCGTTAACCGAAAAGACCCAGTACTTC. Translating gives CSARPPPGALTEKTQYF.

The chain carries TRBV5-5 and TRBJ2-1, with TRBD2 matching over 9 bases. Germline V gene sequence: CDR1 SGHKS, CDR2 YYEKEE (reference sequence). The junction had 4 bases not matched to a gene; V was cut back by 0 bases and J by 3 bases. The length of the CDR3 is 16 residues. The CDR3 coding sequence is TGTGCCAGCAGCTTGGATTGGACTAGCGACTACAATGAGCAGTTCTTC. Translated: CASSLDWTSDYNEQFF.

The chain employs TRBV19 and TRBJ2-4; D remains unclear. The germline V gene encodes CDR1 LNHDA and CDR2 SQIVND (reference sequence). The CDR3 is 13 residues long. V lost 3 bases and J 8 bases, leaving 11 bases between the germline ends. The CDR3 coding sequence is TGTGCCAGTAGTATGAGGCACTCGGACATTCAGTACTTC. It is translated as CASSMRHSDIQYF.